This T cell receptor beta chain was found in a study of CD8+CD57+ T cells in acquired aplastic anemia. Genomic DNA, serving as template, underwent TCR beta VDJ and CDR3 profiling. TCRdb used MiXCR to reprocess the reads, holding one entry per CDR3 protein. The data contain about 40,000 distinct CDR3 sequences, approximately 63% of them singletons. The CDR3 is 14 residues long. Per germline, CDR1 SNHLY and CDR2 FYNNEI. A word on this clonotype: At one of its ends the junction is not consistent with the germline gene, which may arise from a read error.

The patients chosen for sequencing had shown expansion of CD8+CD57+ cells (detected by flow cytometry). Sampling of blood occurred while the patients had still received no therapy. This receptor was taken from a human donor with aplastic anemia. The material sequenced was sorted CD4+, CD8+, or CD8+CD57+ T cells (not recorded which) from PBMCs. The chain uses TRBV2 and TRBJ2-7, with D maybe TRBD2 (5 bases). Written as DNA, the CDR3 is TGTGCCAGCAGTCAGGAGGCCGTTACCTACGGGCAGTACTTC. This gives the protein CASSQEAVTYGQYF.